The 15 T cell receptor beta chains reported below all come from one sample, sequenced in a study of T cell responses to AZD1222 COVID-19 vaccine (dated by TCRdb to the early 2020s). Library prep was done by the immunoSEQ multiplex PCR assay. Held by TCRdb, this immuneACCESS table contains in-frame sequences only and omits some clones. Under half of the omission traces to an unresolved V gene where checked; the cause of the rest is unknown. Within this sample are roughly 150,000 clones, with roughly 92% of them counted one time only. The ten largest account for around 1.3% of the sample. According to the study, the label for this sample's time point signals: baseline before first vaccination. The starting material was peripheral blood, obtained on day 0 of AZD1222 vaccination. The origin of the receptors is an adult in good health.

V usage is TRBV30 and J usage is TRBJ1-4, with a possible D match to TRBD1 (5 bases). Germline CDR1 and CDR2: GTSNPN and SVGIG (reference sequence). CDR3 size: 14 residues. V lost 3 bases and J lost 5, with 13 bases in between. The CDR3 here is CAWRPWGGNEKLFF. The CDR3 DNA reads TGTGCCTGGAGACCCTGGGGGGGGAATGAAAAACTGTTTTTT.

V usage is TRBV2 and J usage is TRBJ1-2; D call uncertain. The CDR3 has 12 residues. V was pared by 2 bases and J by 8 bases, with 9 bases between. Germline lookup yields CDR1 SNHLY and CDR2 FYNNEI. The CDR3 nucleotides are TGTGCCAGCAGTGAAAGGGCAGGAGGCTACACCTTC. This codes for CASSERAGGYTF. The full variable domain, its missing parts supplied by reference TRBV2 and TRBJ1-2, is EPEVTQTPSHQVTQMGQEVILRCVPISNHLYFYWYRQILGQKVEFLVSFYNNEISEKSEIFDDQFSVERPDGSNFTLKIRSTKLEDSAMYFCASSERAGGYTFGSGTRLTVV.

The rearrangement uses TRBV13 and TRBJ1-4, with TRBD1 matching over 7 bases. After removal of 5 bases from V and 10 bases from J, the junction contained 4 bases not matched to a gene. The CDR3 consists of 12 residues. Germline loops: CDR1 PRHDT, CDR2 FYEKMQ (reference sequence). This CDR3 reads CASSRQGSKLFF. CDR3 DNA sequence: TGTGCCAGCAGCCGACAGGGCTCAAAACTGTTTTTT.

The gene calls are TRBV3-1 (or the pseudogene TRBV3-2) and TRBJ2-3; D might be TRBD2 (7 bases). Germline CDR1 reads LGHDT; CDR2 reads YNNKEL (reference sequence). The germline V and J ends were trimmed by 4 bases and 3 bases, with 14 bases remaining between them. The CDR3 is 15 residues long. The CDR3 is CASSLRGAGTDTQYF. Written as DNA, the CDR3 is TGTGCCAGCAGCCTCCGGGGGGCCGGGACAGATACGCAGTATTTT.

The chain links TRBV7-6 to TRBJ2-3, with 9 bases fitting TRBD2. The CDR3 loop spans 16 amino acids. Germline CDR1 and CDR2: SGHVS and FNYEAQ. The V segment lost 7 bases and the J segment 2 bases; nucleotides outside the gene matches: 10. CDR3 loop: CASTFSGGADTDTQYF. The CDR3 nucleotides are TGTGCCAGCACCTTTAGCGGGGGTGCAGACACAGATACGCAGTATTTT.

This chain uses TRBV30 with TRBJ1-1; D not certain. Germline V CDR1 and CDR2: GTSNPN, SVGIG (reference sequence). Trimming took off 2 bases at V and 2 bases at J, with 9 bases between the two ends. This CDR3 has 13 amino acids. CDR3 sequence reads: CAWSYPLNTEAFF. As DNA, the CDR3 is TGTGCCTGGAGTTACCCCTTAAACACTGAAGCTTTCTTT.

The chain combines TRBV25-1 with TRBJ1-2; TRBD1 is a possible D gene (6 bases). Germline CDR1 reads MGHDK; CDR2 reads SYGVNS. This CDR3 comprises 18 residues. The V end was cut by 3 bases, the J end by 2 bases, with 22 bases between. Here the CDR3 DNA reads TGTGCCAGCAGTGACCTCCACCGCGGGGGCAAGGGGAACTATGGCTACACCTTC. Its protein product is CASSDLHRGGKGNYGYTF.

This CDR3 is CASGQQGTGGYTF. CDR3 in DNA: TGTGCTAGTGGTCAACAGGGAACGGGTGGCTACACCTTC. This chain joins TRBV12-5 and TRBJ1-2; weak D call: TRBD1 (6 bases). CDR3 length equals 13 residues. V was trimmed by 5 bases and J by 7 bases, leaving 14 bases between them. From germline, CDR1 is LGHNT and CDR2 FRNRAP.

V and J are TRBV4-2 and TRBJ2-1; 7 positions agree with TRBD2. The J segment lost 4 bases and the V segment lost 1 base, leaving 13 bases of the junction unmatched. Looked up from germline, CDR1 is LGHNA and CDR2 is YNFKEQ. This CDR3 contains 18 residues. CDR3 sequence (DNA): TGTGCCAGCAGCCAAGTTACTAGCGCCTTTCTTAGTTACAATGAGCAGTTCTTC. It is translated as CASSQVTSAFLSYNEQFF.

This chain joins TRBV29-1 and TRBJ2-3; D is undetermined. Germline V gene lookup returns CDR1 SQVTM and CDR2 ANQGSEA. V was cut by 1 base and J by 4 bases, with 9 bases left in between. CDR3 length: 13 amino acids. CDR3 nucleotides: TGCAGCGTTGAAGGGGATAGGGCAGATACGCAGTATTTT. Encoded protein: CSVEGDRADTQYF.

CDR3 loop: CASSSGRKETQYF. In nucleotides, the CDR3 is TGTGCCAGCAGTTCCGGACGCAAAGAGACCCAGTACTTC. This chain connects TRBV6-6 to TRBJ2-5; no definite D call. V was cut by 4 bases and J by 3 bases, with 9 bases left in between. This CDR3 has 13 amino acids. The germline V gene encodes CDR1 MNHNY and CDR2 SVGAGI (reference sequence).

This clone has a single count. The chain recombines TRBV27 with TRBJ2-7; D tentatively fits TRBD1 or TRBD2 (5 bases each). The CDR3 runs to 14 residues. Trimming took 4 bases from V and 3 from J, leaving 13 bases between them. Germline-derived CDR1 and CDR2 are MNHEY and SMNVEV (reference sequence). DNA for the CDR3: TGTGCCAGCAGTTACGGGACGGCACACTACGAGCAGTACTTC. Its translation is CASSYGTAHYEQYF.

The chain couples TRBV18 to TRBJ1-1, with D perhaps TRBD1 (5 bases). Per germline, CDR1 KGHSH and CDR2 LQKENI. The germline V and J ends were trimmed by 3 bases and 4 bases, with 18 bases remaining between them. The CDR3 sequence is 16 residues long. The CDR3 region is CASSPSGAGEGTEAFF. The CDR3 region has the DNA TGTGCCAGCTCACCTTCCGGGGCCGGGGAAGGCACTGAAGCTTTCTTT.

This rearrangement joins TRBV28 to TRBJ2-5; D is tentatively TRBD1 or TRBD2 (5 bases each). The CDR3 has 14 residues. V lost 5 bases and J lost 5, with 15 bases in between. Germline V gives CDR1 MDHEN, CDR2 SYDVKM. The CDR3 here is CASSTSGPRETQYF. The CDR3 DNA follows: TGTGCCAGCAGTACCTCGGGACCAAGGGAGACCCAGTACTTC.

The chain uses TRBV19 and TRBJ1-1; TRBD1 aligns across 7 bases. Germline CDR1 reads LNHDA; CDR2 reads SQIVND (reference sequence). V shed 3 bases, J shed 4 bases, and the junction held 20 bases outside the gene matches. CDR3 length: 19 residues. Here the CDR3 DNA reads TGTGCCAGTAGTATTAGAACCGTAGTGGGGGACAGAACGGTCACTGAAGCTTTCTTT. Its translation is CASSIRTVVGDRTVTEAFF.